These T cell receptor beta chains were read from a single sample in a study of beta chain features in type 1 diabetes. Repertoires were generated with immunoSEQ multiplex PCR, while TCRdb's copy carries only in-frame clones and drops some. This table has around 15,000 clones, more than 70% appearing once. Sequencing was performed on stem cell memory CD4+ T cells from blood. Every receptor here comes from a woman under 30 with type 1 diabetes. Each CDR3 is given with its conserved first and last residue. A D gene is named only where the DNA matches it firmly. Expanded clones get a size class; other rows say once, few or many, or leave the size out.

clone_size,j_call,v_call,d_call,cdr3_aa,cdr3_nt
.,TRBJ1-1,TRBV7-9,.,CASSQGQLNTEAFF,TGTGCCAGCAGCCAGGGGCAGTTGAACACTGAAGCTTTCTTT
.,TRBJ1-1,TRBV12-5,.,CASGLAIRGRDTEAFF,TGTGCTAGTGGTTTGGCAATCAGGGGCAGGGACACTGAAGCTTTCTTT
.,TRBJ2-5,TRBV7-6,.,CASSSQGSRGRETQYF,TGTGCCAGCAGCTCCCAAGGGTCTAGAGGGCGGGAGACCCAGTACTTC
few,TRBJ2-5,TRBV29-1,TRBD1,CSVIAQGVETQYF,TGCAGCGTGATCGCCCAGGGGGTCGAGACCCAGTACTTC
.,TRBJ2-1,TRBV9,TRBD2,CASSVVASGRSHNEQFF,TGTGCCAGCAGCGTAGTAGCTAGCGGGAGGTCCCACAATGAGCAGTTCTTC
.,TRBJ2-4,TRBV5-4,TRBD1,CASGRQGGKNIQYF,TGTGCCAGCGGCAGACAGGGGGGAAAAAACATTCAGTACTTC
.,TRBJ1-2,TRBV18,TRBD1,CASSPRDSPNYGYTF,TGTGCCAGCTCACCGCGGGACAGCCCTAACTATGGCTACACCTTC
.,TRBJ2-5,TRBV6-5,TRBD2,CASRAGTKKETQYF,TGTGCCAGCAGGGCCGGGACTAAAAAAGAGACCCAGTACTTC
.,TRBJ1-5,TRBV6-5,TRBD1,CASSPGQGGNQPQHF,TGTGCCAGCAGTCCTGGACAGGGCGGCAATCAGCCCCAGCATTTT
.,TRBJ1-1,TRBV4-1,TRBD1,CASSQANRGGNTEAFF,TGCGCCAGCAGCCAAGCCAACAGGGGAGGTAACACTGAAGCTTTCTTT
.,TRBJ1-6,TRBV21-1,.,CASSKDVGREDNSPLHF,TGTGCCAGCAGCAAAGATGTCGGCAGGGAGGATAATTCACCCCTCCACTTT
.,TRBJ1-1,TRBV2,.,CASRVGRNTEAFF,TGTGCCAGCAGGGTGGGGAGGAACACTGAAGCTTTCTTT
.,TRBJ2-3,TRBV7-9,TRBD2,CASKTSGSNDTQYF,TGTGCCAGCAAGACTAGCGGGAGCAACGATACGCAGTATTTT
.,TRBJ2-7,TRBV11-2,.,CASSLDGQGYEQYF,TGTGCCAGCAGCTTAGATGGCCAGGGCTACGAGCAGTACTTC
.,TRBJ2-5,TRBV7-9,TRBD1,CASSLDQGAMETQYF,TGTGCCAGCAGCTTAGATCAGGGGGCAATGGAGACCCAGTACTTC
.,TRBJ2-5,TRBV5-4,TRBD1,CASSLNRDRKRETQYF,TGTGCCAGCAGCTTAAATAGGGACAGAAAGCGGGAGACCCAGTACTTC
.,TRBJ2-1,TRBV10-3,TRBD1,CAISESGTGGYNEQFF,TGTGCCATCAGTGAGTCGGGGACAGGGGGCTACAATGAGCAGTTCTTC
.,TRBJ2-5,TRBV25-1,TRBD1,CASTRTGGGETQYF,TGTGCCAGCACTAGGACAGGGGGCGGAGAGACCCAGTACTTC
.,TRBJ2-7,TRBV27,TRBD2,CASSLYSGVREQYF,TGTGCCAGCAGTTTATACAGCGGGGTCCGCGAGCAGTACTTC
.,TRBJ2-1,TRBV11-2,TRBD1,CASSTGTGPNNEQFF,TGTGCCAGCAGCACCGGGACAGGGCCCAACAATGAGCAGTTCTTC
once,TRBJ2-4,TRBV11-2,TRBD2,CASSQIRGGSYNIQYF,TGTGCCAGCAGCCAAATTCGCGGGGGTTCATATAACATTCAGTACTTC
once,TRBJ2-2,TRBV5-1,TRBD1,CASSDRANTGELFF,TGCGCCAGCTCGGACAGGGCGAACACCGGGGAGCTGTTTTTT
.,TRBJ2-7,TRBV6-1,.,CASRRYRERAYEQYF,TGTGCCAGCAGACGATACAGGGAAAGGGCCTACGAGCAGTACTTC
few,TRBJ2-3,TRBV5-4,.,CASSLGLVMADTQYF,TGTGCCAGCAGCTTGGGTCTAGTGATGGCAGATACGCAGTATTTT
.,TRBJ2-5,TRBV29-1,.,CSVRGQQETQYF,TGCAGCGTTCGTGGACAGCAAGAGACCCAGTACTTC
.,TRBJ1-1,TRBV7-9,.,CASSPGLEAFF,TGTGCCAGCAGCCCTGGACTTGAAGCTTTCTTT
few,TRBJ1-5,TRBV29-1,TRBD1,CSVEFTGGQPQHF,TGCAGCGTTGAATTTACAGGGGGTCAGCCCCAGCATTTT
.,TRBJ1-2,TRBV10-3,.,CAIRTGSYGYTF,TGTGCCATCAGAACAGGGTCCTATGGCTACACCTTC
.,TRBJ2-4,TRBV28,.,CASSPGGRKNIQYF,TGTGCCAGCAGCCCAGGGGGGCGCAAAAACATTCAGTACTTC
.,TRBJ2-1,TRBV5-6,.,CASSSRTGREDYNEQFF,TGTGCCAGCAGCTCGAGGACGGGGCGGGAAGATTACAATGAGCAGTTCTTC
.,TRBJ2-1,TRBV19,.,CASSRGTSYNEQFF,TGTGCCAGTAGCCGGGGGACCTCCTACAATGAGCAGTTCTTC
few,TRBJ2-7,TRBV25-1,.,CASRQSNSYEQYF,TGTGCCAGTCGACAGAGTAATTCCTACGAGCAGTACTTC
.,TRBJ1-2,TRBV6-1,.,CASSPGPGDYGYTF,TGTGCCAGCAGTCCGGGACCAGGGGACTATGGCTACACCTTC
.,TRBJ2-4,TRBV7-9,.,CASSSGFVGNIQYF,TGTGCCAGCAGCTCAGGGTTCGTCGGAAACATTCAGTACTTC
.,TRBJ2-1,TRBV11-2,TRBD2,CASSLVVSGPYNEQFF,TGTGCCAGCAGCTTAGTTGTTAGCGGGCCCTACAATGAGCAGTTCTTC
.,TRBJ2-1,TRBV19,TRBD2,CASSMPSGRAYIYNEQFF,TGTGCCAGTAGTATGCCCAGCGGGAGGGCCTACATATACAATGAGCAGTTCTTC
.,TRBJ1-2,TRBV20-1,.,CSARATGGYTF,TGCAGTGCTAGAGCTACGGGAGGCTACACCTTC
few,TRBJ1-1,TRBV28,.,CASSWERREAFF,TGTGCCAGCAGTTGGGAACGGAGGGAAGCTTTCTTT
.,TRBJ2-5,TRBV18,.,CASSSLLQETQYF,TGTGCCAGCTCATCCTTACTACAAGAGACCCAGTACTTC
.,TRBJ2-1,TRBV4-2,.,CASSSGYNEQFF,TGTGCCAGCAGCTCCGGTTACAATGAGCAGTTCTTC
.,TRBJ1-1,TRBV6-5,.,CASSPNYLNTEAFF,TGTGCCAGCAGCCCGAACTACTTGAACACTGAAGCTTTCTTT
.,TRBJ2-5,TRBV7-3,TRBD2,CASSMGLAGGGREVVEQETQYF,TGTGCCAGCAGCATGGGACTAGCGGGTGGAGGGAGGGAAGTGGTGGAGCAGGAGACCCAGTACTTC
.,TRBJ2-3,TRBV5-1,.,CASSLEGDTDTQYF,TGCGCCAGCAGCTTGGAAGGGGACACAGATACGCAGTATTTT
.,TRBJ2-4,TRBV11-3,.,CASSAYQGRNIQYF,TGTGCCAGCAGCGCCTATCAGGGGCGAAACATTCAGTACTTC